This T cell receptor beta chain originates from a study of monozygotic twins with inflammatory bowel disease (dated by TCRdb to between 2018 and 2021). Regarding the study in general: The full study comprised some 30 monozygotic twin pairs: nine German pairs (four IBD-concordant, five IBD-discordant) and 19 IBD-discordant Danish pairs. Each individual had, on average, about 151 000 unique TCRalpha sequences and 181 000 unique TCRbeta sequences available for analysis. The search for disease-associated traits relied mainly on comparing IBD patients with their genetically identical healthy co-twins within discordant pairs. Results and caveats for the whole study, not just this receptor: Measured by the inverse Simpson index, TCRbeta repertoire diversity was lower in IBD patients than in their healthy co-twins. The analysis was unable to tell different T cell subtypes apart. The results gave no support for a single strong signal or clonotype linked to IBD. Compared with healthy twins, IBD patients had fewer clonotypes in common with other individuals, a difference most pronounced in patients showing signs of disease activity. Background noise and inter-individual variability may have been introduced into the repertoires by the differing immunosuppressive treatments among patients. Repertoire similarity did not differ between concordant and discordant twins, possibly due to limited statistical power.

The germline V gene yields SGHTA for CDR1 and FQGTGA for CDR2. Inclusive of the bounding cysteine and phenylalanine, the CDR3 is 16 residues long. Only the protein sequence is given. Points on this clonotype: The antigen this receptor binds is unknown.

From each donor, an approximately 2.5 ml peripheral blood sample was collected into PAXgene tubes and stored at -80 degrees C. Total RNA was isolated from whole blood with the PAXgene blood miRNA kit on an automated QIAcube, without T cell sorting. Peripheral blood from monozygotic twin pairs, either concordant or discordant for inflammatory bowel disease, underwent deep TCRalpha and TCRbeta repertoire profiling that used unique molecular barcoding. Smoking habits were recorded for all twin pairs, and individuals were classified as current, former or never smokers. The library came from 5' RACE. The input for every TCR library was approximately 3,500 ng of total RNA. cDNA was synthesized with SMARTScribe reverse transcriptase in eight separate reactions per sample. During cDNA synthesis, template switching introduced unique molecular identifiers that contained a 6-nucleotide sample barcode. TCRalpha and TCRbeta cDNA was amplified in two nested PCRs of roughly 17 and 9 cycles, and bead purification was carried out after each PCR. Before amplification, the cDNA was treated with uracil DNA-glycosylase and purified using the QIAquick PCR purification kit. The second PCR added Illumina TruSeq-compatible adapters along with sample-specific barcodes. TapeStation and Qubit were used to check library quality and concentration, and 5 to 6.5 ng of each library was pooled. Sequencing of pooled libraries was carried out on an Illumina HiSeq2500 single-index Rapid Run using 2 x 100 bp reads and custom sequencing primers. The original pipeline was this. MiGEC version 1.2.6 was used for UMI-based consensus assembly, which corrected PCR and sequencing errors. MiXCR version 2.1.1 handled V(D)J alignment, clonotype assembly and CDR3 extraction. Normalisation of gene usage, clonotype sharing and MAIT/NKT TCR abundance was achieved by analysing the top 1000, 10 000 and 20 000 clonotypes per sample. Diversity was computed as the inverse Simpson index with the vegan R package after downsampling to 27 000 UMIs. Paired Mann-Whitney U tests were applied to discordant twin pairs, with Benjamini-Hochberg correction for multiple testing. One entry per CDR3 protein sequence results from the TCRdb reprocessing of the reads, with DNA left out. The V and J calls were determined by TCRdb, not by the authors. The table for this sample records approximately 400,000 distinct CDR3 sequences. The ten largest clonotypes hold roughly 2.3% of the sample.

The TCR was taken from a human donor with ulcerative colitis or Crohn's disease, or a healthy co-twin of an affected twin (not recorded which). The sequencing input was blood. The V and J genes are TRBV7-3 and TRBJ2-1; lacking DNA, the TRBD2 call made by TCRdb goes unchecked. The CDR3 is CASSSTLAGGHNEQFF.